This entry features one T cell receptor beta chain sequence. Its matching antigen is unknown. Then a second PCR, running about 7 to 11 cycles, was carried out with a sample-barcoded 5' primer and a J-beta primer mix. Every molecule of cDNA carried a tag from a template-switch adaptor with 12 random nucleotides. From the 5' RACE reads, TCRdb called clonotypes with MiXCR, one entry per CDR3 protein. The sample holds 500,000 to 700,000 distinct CDR3 sequences, roughly 31% seen once. The sample is drawn from a study of blood T cells in healthy people across ages. Every donor gave roughly 9.6 milliliters of peripheral blood. Study results and limitations: The study lacked donor CMV status, which possibly confounded expanded clonotype changes. Any conclusive comparison of naive versus antigen-experienced cells was prevented by using unsorted PBMCs.

The J segment lost 11 bases and the V segment lost 5 bases, leaving 5 bases of the junction unmatched. The CDR3 runs 12 residues. Looked up from germline, CDR1 is MNHEY and CDR2 is SVGEGT. The source is a woman older than 75 in good health. Input material: blood. The V call is TRBV6-2 or TRBV6-3, the J call TRBJ2-5; 10 bases agree with TRBD2. This CDR3 reads CASSGTSAEQYF. The CDR3 DNA follows: TGTGCCAGCAGTGGGACTAGCGCTGAGCAGTACTTC.